Listed here is a single T cell receptor beta chain. The CDR3 has 12 residues. With 8 bases clipped from V and 12 bases from J, the junction kept 11 bases outside the gene matches. Germline assignment: CDR1 LNHDA and CDR2 SQIVND (reference sequence). The data are from a study of blood T cell repertoires in COVID-19. In the study overall: From the United States, Italy and Spain came samples of acute and convalescent COVID-19. T cells, B-cell-depleted T cells, or PBMCs supplied cDNA or gDNA.

Under the authors' procedure: Estimated nucleated cell counts came from reference gene primer amplification. Here immunoSEQ multiplex PCR was the method, and the copy in TCRdb shows in-frame clones only, minus some. For V, J and clone size, that table is used; D and trimming come from the DNA. The table has over 70,000 clones, about 87% seen once. The V and J genes are TRBV19 and TRBJ2-7, with TRBD2 matching over 9 bases. This clonotype was obtained from a human donor in a cohort sampled during active COVID-19. Sequencing input: peripheral blood. The CDR3 loop is CASRGAQREVYF. CDR3 nucleotides: TGTGCCAGTCGCGGGGCCCAGCGGGAGGTGTACTTC.